A single sample is the source of the 2 T cell receptor beta chains below, sequenced in a study of T-cell reconstitution after alpha-beta-depleted transplantation in children. Construction of the TCRbeta library involved unique molecular identifiers. TCRdb analysed the PCR reads with MiXCR anew, one entry per CDR3 protein. There are around 370,000 distinct CDR3 sequences in the sample; 10% occur only once, and less than 2.5% lies in the top ten. The starting material was PBMCs from the stem cell graft donor, obtained from the stem cell graft. The receptors stem from a human donor who donated a stem cell graft to a child with acute lymphoblastic leukemia.

The chain links TRBV15 to TRBJ1-1; TRBD1 is a possible D gene (5 bases). Germline assignment: CDR1 LNHNV and CDR2 YYDKDF (reference sequence). Trimming cost V 5 bases and J 6 bases, with 19 bases left between them. The CDR3 is 15 residues long. CDR3 coding DNA: TGTGCCACCAGCGGTTCCGGACCAGGGTGGCCTGAAGCTTTCTTT. It yields the protein CATSGSGPGWPEAFF.

In this sample, this clonotype turned up many times. The chain couples TRBV5-1 to TRBJ2-7, with D possibly being TRBD1 (6 bases). Germline CDR1 reads SGHRS; CDR2 reads YFSETQ. CDR3 size: 13 residues. Trimming took off 0 bases at V and 3 bases at J, with 7 bases between the two ends. CDR3 sequence: CASSLGDNYEQYF. The CDR3 nucleotides read TGCGCCAGCAGCTTGGGGGACAACTACGAGCAGTACTTC.